The present T cell receptor (beta chain) was sequenced within a study of cytomegalovirus exposure and HLA in healthy donors. Overall study findings and caveats: It was in a later analysis that TCR association rates were seen to vary by HLA locus, highest for DRB1 and lowest for HLA-C.

Concerning this clone: Antigen: not known.

Nominally healthy donors provided the samples, though records likely missed some immune exposures. This PCR relied on a set of 60 Vbeta primers and 13 Jbeta primers. Profiled with immunoSEQ multiplex PCR; TCRdb holds only in-frame clones, not every one. The table records about 130,000 clones, 72% of them present only once. Sequencing input: PBMCs. This receptor was taken from a man under 40 in good health and CMV-seronegative.

The CDR3 region is CASSSIRGPLSTEAFF. In DNA form, the CDR3 reads TGTGCCAGCAGCTCTATCAGGGGGCCCCTGTCCACTGAAGCTTTCTTT. V is TRBV7-3 and J is TRBJ1-1, with TRBD1 matching over 8 bases. The V and J ends lost 4 bases and 4 bases, in that order; junction bases with no gene match: 11. This CDR3 has 16 residues. The germline V gene encodes CDR1 SGHTA and CDR2 FQGTGA.